This T cell receptor beta chain was recovered during a study of cytomegalovirus exposure and HLA in healthy donors. General study points: Later work associated roughly 17,000 TCR beta sequences with HLA alleles at 0.05 false discovery rate. Owing to their indistinguishability, certain V segments, notably TRBV6-2 and TRBV6-3, were excluded.

This clone was counted a few times. The antigen remains unidentified. The CDR3 runs 14 residues. Germline CDR1 reads SGHRS; CDR2 reads YFSETQ. Trimming took 0 bases from V and 4 from J; bases not matched to a gene: 3. The PCR contained 60 Vbeta and 13 Jbeta primers. TCRdb's copy holds only in-frame clones and misses some; the assay was immunoSEQ multiplex PCR. The data contain around 140,000 clones, 77% of them singletons. This chain uses TRBV5-1 with TRBJ1-1; 7 nucleotides align to TRBD1. The sequence was obtained from a male donor in good health and CMV-seropositive. The sequenced material came from PBMCs. The CDR3 region is CASSLGQGGTEAFF. The CDR3 DNA reads TGCGCCAGCAGCTTGGGACAGGGAGGCACTGAAGCTTTCTTT.